This TCR beta chain was captured by sequencing in a study of blood T cell repertoires in COVID-19. On the study more broadly: Sources were T cells, B-cell-depleted T cells, or PBMCs; the material itself was cDNA or gDNA.

The study recruited people aged roughly 18 to 100 years across 24 US areas. From germline, CDR1 is GTSNPN and CDR2 SVGIG (reference sequence). Trimming took 5 bases from V and 0 from J, leaving 13 bases between them. The CDR3 contains 14 residues. This clone was picked up a small number of times. Assay: immunoSEQ multiplex PCR; the TCRdb copy retains only in-frame clones and omits some. Found here are fewer than 350,000 clones, approximately 85% of them singletons; the top ten hold roughly 2%. The V and J genes are TRBV30 and TRBJ1-2; perhaps TRBD1 as D (5 bases). This sequence was found in a man aged 30 to 39 who had recovered from COVID-19. What was sequenced was PBMCs or T cells enriched from blood (not recorded which). Written as DNA, the CDR3 is TGTGCCTGGGGGGCTGGGAGCACTAACTATGGCTACACCTTC. Its translation is CAWGAGSTNYGYTF.